This T cell receptor beta chain appears in the sequencing data of a study of T-cell reconstitution after alpha-beta-depleted transplantation in children. Germline CDR1 SEHNR, CDR2 FQNEAQ (reference sequence). The CDR3 length is 14 residues. V was shortened by 4 bases and J by 2 bases, with 12 bases between the two germline ends. TCRbeta library construction was performed incorporating unique molecular identifiers. TCRdb reprocessed the PCR reads with MiXCR, giving one entry per CDR3 protein. The sample lists around 240,000 distinct CDR3 sequences; 9.7% were seen once. There are many counts of this clonotype.

The chain links TRBV7-9 to TRBJ2-7; D unresolved. The clonotype comes from a human donor who donated a stem cell graft to a child with SCID. The starting material was PBMCs from the stem cell graft donor, obtained from the stem cell graft. The CDR3 DNA reads as TGTGCCAGCAGCTCATACGGGTATGCCTACGAGCAGTACTTC. Protein product: CASSSYGYAYEQYF.